The clone carrying this T cell receptor beta chain came up many times. Preparing the TCRbeta library involved the use of unique molecular identifiers. TCRdb fed the PCR reads into MiXCR, producing one record per CDR3 protein. The sample yields around 600,000 distinct CDR3 sequences, under 25% seen once. CDR1 is SEHNR, CDR2 FQNEAQ, per germline (reference sequence). The CDR3 sequence is 12 residues long. V was shortened by 1 base and J by 7 bases, with 5 bases between the two germline ends. The record originates from a study of T-cell reconstitution after alpha-beta-depleted transplantation in children.

The rearrangement joins TRBV7-9 to TRBJ2-1, with unresolved D. This sequence originates from a boy in the first two years of life who had a stem cell transplant for acute myeloid leukemia, so the T cells may come from the graft donor. Sequences were derived from PBMCs, mostly from graft donor cells, sampled 360 days after TCRalphabeta/CD19-depleted stem cell transplant. DNA for the CDR3: TGTGCCAGCAGCTTAGTGTTGAATGAGCAGTTCTTC. Amino acids: CASSLVLNEQFF.